This TCR beta chain was retrieved from a study of breast tumors, draining lymph nodes, adjacent tissues. With 1 base removed from V and 3 bases from J, the gap between germline ends came to 8 bases. This CDR3 contains 14 residues. Looked up from germline, CDR1 is LGHNA and CDR2 is YNFKEQ. The lymph nodes were axillary draining lymph nodes from breast cancer patients. Using its own MiXCR run on the multiplex PCR reads, TCRdb lists one record per CDR3 protein. The table shows around 100,000 distinct CDR3 sequences, with less than 25% occurring only once. Study-level points and caveats: Tumor and nontumor repertoires were significantly more similar in luminal-like than in basal-like breast cancer. Data fit most tumor T cells coming from lymph node, expanding in tumor. Tumor TCR diversity was below lymph nodes but above nontumor tissue. Data only fit, rather than demonstrated, lymph node origin of most tumor T cells.

This clonotype showed up many times. Its antigen is currently unknown. The chain is built from TRBV4-2 and TRBJ2-3, with D possibly matching TRBD2 (6 bases). Input material: axillary lymph node tissue. The receptor comes from a female donor with breast cancer. Some clones in this sample may be carry-over from other donors' samples. CDR3 coding DNA: TGTGCCAGCAGCCAAGGGGGGAGGACAGATACGCAGTATTTT. This sequence encodes CASSQGGRTDTQYF.